The sequence of this T cell receptor (beta chain) was determined in a study of T cells after posttransplantation cyclophosphamide. Profiled with immunoSEQ multiplex PCR; TCRdb holds only in-frame clones, not every one. There are 2,500 to 3,500 clones in the sample, none observed a single time. General study points: Skin or GI-infiltrating T cells shared few TRB sequences with blood. Later post-transplant blood repertoires were often dominated by donor CD8+ memory clones.

Treatment was busulfan-fludarabine conditioning, a marrow graft, and cyclophosphamide on days +3 and +4. V was trimmed by 0 bases and J by 0 bases, leaving 3 bases between them. Per germline, CDR1 LGHNA and CDR2 YSLEER. CDR3 size: 14 residues. This clone is classed as medium-sized (0.01 to 0.1%). Antigen specificity is unknown. This receptor was identified in a female patient between 55 and 75 years old who received an allogeneic stem cell transplant from a related donor and was CMV-positive. Some T cells here may be from the graft donor. This chain links TRBV4-3 with TRBJ1-5, with no clear D. This sample comprised PBMCs, obtained after allogeneic stem cell transplant with posttransplant cyclophosphamide. CDR3 protein: CASSQDYSNQPQHF. CDR3 DNA: TGCGCCAGCAGCCAAGATTATAGCAATCAGCCCCAGCATTTT.